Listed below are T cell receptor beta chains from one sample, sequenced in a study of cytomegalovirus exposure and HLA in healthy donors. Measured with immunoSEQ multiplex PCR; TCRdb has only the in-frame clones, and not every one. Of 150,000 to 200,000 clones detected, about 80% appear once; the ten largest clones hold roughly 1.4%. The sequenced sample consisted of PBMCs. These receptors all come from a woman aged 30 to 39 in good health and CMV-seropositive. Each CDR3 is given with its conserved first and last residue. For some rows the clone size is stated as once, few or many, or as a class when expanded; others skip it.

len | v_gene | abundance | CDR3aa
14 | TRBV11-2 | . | CASRPSGGAGELFF
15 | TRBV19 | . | CASSFGTGSNQPQHF
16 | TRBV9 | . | CASSVGQGSDTGELFF
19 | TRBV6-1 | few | CASSEAPLLRTSGSYEQFF
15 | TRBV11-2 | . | CASSWVAGVANEQYF
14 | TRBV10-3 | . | CAISDLGAGQPQHF
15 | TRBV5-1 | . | CASSSLAGGGHEQFF
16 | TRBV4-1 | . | CASSPQGGAANYGYTF
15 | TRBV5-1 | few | CASSLGGRGQETQYF
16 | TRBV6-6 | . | CASSSLAGGRTGELFF
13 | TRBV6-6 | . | CASSYAGTTEAFF
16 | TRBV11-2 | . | CASSLAFDRESTEAFF
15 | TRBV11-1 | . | CASSPRQGSGNEQFF
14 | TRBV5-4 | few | CASSFGTGNQPQHF
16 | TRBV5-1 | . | CASSLLAGVSGNTIYF